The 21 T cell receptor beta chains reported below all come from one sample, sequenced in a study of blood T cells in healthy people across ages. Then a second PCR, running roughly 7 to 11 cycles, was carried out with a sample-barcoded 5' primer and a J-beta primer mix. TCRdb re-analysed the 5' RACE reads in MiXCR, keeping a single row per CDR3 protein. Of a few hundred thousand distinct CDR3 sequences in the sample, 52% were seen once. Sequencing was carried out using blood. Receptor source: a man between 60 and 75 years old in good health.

Written as DNA, the CDR3 is TGCAGTGCTACGGGACAATATAATTCACCCCTCCACTTT. Translating gives CSATGQYNSPLHF. V gene TRBV20-1 combines with J gene TRBJ1-6; possibly TRBD1 for D (6 bases). CDR3 length: 13 amino acids. V was trimmed by 4 bases and J by 4 bases, leaving 8 bases between them. CDR1 is DFQATT and CDR2 is SNEGSKA in the germline V gene (reference sequence).

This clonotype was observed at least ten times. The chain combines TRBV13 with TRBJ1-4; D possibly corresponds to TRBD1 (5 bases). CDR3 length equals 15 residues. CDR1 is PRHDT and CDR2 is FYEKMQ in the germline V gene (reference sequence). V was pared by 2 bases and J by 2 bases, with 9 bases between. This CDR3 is CASSLRRGTNEKLFF. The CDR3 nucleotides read TGTGCCAGCAGCTTACGTCGGGGGACTAATGAAAAACTGTTTTTT.

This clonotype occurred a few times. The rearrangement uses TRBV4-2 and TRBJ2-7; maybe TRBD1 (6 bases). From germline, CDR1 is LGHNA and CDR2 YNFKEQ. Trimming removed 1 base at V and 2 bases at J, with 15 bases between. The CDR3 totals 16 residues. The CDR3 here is CASSQAPQGPTYEQYF. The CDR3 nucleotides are TGTGCCAGCAGCCAAGCCCCACAGGGTCCGACCTACGAGCAGTACTTC.

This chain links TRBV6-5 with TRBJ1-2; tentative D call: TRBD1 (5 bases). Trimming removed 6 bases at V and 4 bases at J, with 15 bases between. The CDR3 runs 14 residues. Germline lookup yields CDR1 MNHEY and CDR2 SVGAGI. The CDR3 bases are TGTGCCAGCAGCTTAAAGGGGCAGCCCTATGGCTACACCTTC. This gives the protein CASSLKGQPYGYTF.

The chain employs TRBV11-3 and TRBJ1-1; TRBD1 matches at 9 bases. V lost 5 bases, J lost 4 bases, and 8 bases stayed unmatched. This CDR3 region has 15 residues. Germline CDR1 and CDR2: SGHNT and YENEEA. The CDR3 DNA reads TGTGCCAGCAGCCCCGGCGGGACAGGGAGCACTGAAGCTTTCTTT. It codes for CASSPGGTGSTEAFF.

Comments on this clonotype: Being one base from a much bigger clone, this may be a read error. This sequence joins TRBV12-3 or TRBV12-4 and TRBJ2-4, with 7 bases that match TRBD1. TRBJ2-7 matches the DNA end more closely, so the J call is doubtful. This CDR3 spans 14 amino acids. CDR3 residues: CVSSPRQGYYEQYF. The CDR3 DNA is TGTGTCAGCAGTCCCCGACAGGGTTACTACGAGCAGTACTTC.

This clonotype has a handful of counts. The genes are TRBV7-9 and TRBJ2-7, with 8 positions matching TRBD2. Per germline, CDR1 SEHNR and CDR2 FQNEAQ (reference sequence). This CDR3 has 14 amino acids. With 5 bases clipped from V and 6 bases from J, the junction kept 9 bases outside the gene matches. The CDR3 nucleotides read TGTGCCAGCAGCCTTACGGGGGGGCCAGTCGAGCAGTACTTC. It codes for CASSLTGGPVEQYF.

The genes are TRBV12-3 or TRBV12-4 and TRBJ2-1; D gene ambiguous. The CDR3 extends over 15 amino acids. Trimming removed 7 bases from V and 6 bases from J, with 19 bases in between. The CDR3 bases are TGTGCCAGCACTCTAGGGTCCCCCGGATTCAATGAGCAGTTCTTC. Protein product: CASTLGSPGFNEQFF.

In nucleotides, the CDR3 is TGTGCCATCGGGGGCGGGGGCCCCCCCCACGAGCAGTACTTC. Translated: CAIGGGGPPHEQYF. V is TRBV10-3 and J is TRBJ2-5, with D perhaps TRBD2 (7 bases). Near its end, the DNA agrees better with TRBJ2-7, so the J call may be wrong. Looked up from germline, CDR1 is ENHRY and CDR2 is SYGVKD. The CDR3 length is 14 residues.

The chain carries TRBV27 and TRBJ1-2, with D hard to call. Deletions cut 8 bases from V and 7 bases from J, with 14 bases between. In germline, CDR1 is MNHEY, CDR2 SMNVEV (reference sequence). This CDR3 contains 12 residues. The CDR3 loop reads CASGPPLGGYTF. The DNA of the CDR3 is TGTGCCAGCGGTCCCCCGTTGGGTGGCTACACCTTC.

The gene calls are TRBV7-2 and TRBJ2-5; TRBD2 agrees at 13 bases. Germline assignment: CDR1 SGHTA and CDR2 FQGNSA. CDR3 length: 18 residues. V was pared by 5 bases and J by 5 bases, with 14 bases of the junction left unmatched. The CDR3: CASSHRTSGRGLSETQYF. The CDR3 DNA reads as TGTGCCAGCAGCCACCGCACTAGCGGGAGGGGGTTGTCGGAGACCCAGTACTTC.

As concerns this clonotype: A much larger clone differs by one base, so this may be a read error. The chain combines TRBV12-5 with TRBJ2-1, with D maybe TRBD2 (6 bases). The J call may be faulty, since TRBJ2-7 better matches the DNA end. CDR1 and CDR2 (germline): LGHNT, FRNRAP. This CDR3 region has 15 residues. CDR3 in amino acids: CASGFGTVTYNEQYF. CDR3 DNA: TGTGCTAGTGGTTTCGGGACTGTAACCTACAATGAGCAGTACTTC.

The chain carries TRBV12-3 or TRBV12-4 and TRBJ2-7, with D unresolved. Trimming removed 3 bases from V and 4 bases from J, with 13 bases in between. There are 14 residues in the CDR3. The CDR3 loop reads CASSLSIMQYEQYF. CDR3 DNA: TGTGCCAGCAGTTTGTCAATAATGCAGTACGAGCAGTACTTC.

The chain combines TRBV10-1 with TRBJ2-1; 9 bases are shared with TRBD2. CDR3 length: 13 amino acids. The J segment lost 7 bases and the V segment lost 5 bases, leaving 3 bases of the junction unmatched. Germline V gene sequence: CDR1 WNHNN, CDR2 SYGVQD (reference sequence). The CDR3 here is CASSPSGVNEQFF. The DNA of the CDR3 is TGCGCCAGCAGTCCTAGCGGGGTTAATGAGCAGTTCTTC.

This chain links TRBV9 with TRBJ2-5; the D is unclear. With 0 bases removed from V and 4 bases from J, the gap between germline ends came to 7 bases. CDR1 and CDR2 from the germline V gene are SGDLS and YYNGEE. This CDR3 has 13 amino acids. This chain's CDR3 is CASSVDGSETQYF. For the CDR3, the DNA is TGTGCCAGCAGCGTAGACGGGTCAGAGACCCAGTACTTC.

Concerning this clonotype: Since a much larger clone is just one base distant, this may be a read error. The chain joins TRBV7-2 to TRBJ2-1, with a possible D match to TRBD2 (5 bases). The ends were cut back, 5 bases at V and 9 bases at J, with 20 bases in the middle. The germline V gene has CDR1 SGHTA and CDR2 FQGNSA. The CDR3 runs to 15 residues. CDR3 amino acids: CASSPTTRTLCEQFF. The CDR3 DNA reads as TGTGCCAGCAGCCCGACTACCCGAACCCTCTGTGAGCAGTTCTTC.

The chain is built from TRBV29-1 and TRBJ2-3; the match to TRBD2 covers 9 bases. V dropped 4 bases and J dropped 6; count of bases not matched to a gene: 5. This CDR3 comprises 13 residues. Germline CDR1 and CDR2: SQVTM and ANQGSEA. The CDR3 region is CSVARGGPDTQYF. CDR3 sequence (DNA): TGCAGCGTTGCGCGGGGGGGCCCGGATACGCAGTATTTT.

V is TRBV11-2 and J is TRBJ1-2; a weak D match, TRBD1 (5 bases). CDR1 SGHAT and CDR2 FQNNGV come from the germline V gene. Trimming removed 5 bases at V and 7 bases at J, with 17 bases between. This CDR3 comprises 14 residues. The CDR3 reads CASSRPRGVGGYTF. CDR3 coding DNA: TGTGCCAGCAGCCGACCCCGGGGGGTGGGTGGCTACACCTTC.

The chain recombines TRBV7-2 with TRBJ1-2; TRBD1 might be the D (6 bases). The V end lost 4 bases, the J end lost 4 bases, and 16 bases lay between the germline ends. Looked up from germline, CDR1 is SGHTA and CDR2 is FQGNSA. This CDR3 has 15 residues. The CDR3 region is CASSSGGGPGYGYTF. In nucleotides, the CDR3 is TGTGCCAGCAGCTCCGGAGGGGGGCCGGGCTATGGCTACACCTTC.

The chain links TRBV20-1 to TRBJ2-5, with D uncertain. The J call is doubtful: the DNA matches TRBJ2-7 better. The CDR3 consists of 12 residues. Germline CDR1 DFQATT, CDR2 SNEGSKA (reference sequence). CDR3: CSAMKGFNEQYF. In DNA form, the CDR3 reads TGCAGTGCTATGAAGGGTTTCAACGAGCAGTACTTC.

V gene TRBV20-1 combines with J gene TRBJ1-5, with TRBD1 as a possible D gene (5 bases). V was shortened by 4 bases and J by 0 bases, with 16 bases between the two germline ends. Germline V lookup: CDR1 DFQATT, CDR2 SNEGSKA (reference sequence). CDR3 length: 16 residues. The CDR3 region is CSATGRGTPSNQPQHF. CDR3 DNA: TGCAGTGCTACAGGACGGGGCACACCTAGCAATCAGCCCCAGCATTTT.